This T cell receptor beta chain was sequenced during a study of blood T cell repertoires in COVID-19. CDR1 SGHVS and CDR2 FQNEAQ come from the germline V gene. The V and J ends lost 7 bases and 3 bases, in that order; junction bases with no gene match: 11. This CDR3 contains 15 residues. In the authors' methods: Estimation of nucleated cell counts was performed using reference gene primer amplification. The assay was immunoSEQ multiplex PCR, and TCRdb's table has in-frame clones only and misses some. Clone size and the V and J calls come from that table; the DNA yielded D and trimming. The data hold about 260,000 clones, with 88% observed a single time. This study enrolled people aged about 18 to 100 from around 26 US geographic areas. Clinical history as reported by participants underpinned cohort assignment. Resolution of symptoms, clearance, or two negative PCRs was present in recovered Cohort 3 donors.

Sample: PBMCs or T cells enriched from blood (not recorded which). This receptor was taken from a woman aged 50 to 65 who had recovered from COVID-19. This sequence joins TRBV7-8 and TRBJ2-7, with TRBD1 identical over 8 bases. CDR3 nucleotide sequence: TGTGCCAGCATTCCTTCCGACAGGGGAAACTACGAGCAGTACTTC. Amino acids: CASIPSDRGNYEQYF.